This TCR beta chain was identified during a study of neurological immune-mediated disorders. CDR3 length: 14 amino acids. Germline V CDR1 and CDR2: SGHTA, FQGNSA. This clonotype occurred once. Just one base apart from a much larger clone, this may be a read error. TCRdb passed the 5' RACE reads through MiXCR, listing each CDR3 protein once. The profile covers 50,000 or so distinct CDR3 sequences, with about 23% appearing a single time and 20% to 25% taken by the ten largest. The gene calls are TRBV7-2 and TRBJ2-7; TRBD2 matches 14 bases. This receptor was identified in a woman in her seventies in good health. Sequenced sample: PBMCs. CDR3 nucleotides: TGTGTCAGCGGGACTAGCGGGAGCTCCTACGAGCAGTACTTC. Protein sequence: CVSGTSGSSYEQYF.